One TCR beta chain is described in this entry. Its specificity is unknown. The PCR employed 60 Vbeta primers together with 13 Jbeta primers. TCRdb's copy holds only in-frame clones and misses some; the assay was immunoSEQ multiplex PCR. The sample lists 150,000 to 200,000 clones, 70% to 80% occurring once. The sample originates from a study of cytomegalovirus exposure and HLA in healthy donors. Notes on the study in general: Analyses of presence/absence relied on an assumption of roughly uniform sequencing depth across donors.

The V end lost 5 bases, the J end lost 6 bases, and 17 bases lay between the germline ends. CDR3 length equals 14 residues. Germline V lookup: CDR1 MNHEY, CDR2 SMNVEV (reference sequence). This clonotype was sampled from a woman aged 50 to 65 in good health and CMV-seronegative. The specimen sequenced was PBMCs. The chain recombines TRBV27 with TRBJ2-7, with a possible D match to TRBD1 (5 bases). This CDR3 reads CASSIGVGVGEQYF. The CDR3 coding sequence is TGTGCCAGCAGTATAGGGGTTGGGGTAGGCGAGCAGTACTTC.